The TCR beta chain under discussion was sequenced for a study of T cell changes during pregnancy in multiple sclerosis. This CDR3 is 16 amino acids long. The germline V gene has CDR1 SEHNR and CDR2 FQNEAQ (reference sequence). J lost 0 bases, V lost 5 bases, and 6 bases had no gene match. Clones were read by immunoSEQ multiplex PCR, and TCRdb kept only the in-frame ones, dropping some. Found here are about 110,000 clones, 85% to 95% of them singletons; the top ten hold around 0.8%. This TCR came from a female donor in good health, enrolled as a control in a pregnancy study. Sequenced material: peripheral blood, taken in the third trimester of pregnancy. The genes are TRBV7-9 and TRBJ2-2; 7 bases are a match to TRBD2. CDR3 DNA: TGTGCCAGCAGCCCCCCGAGCGGGGCGAACACCGGGGAGCTGTTTTTT. This codes for CASSPPSGANTGELFF.